This is a list of T cell receptor beta chains from one sample in a study of blood T cell repertoires in COVID-19. Assay: immunoSEQ multiplex PCR; the TCRdb copy retains only in-frame clones and omits some. The sample yields 150,000 to 200,000 clones, 80% to 90% seen once. Sequenced sample: peripheral blood. The origin of the receptors is a man in his sixties with acute or convalescent COVID-19. CDR3s include the opening cysteine and the closing phenylalanine or tryptophan.

j_gene: TRBJ2-5; v_gene: TRBV30; CDR3aa: CAWSGTVLGETQYF
j_gene: TRBJ1-1; v_gene: TRBV6-5; CDR3aa: CASSYLSRGVTEAFF
j_gene: TRBJ2-7; v_gene: TRBV9; CDR3aa: CASSVAKGRYYEQYF
j_gene: TRBJ1-2; v_gene: TRBV3-1/TRBV3-2; CDR3aa: CASSQEQGRDYGYTF
j_gene: TRBJ2-5; v_gene: TRBV5-4; CDR3aa: CASRPAAGARETQYF
j_gene: TRBJ2-1; v_gene: TRBV3-1/TRBV3-2; CDR3aa: CASSQGFISEQFF
j_gene: TRBJ2-7; v_gene: TRBV6-6; CDR3aa: CASSLRGGPYEQYF
j_gene: TRBJ2-3; v_gene: TRBV6-5; CDR3aa: CASSLRQATDTQYF
j_gene: TRBJ1-6; v_gene: TRBV19; CDR3aa: CASSIRQGDYNSPLHF
j_gene: TRBJ2-7; v_gene: TRBV24-1; CDR3aa: CATSDNRDSLREQYF
j_gene: TRBJ1-2; v_gene: TRBV28; CDR3aa: CASRPNRGQWNYGYTF
j_gene: TRBJ1-2; v_gene: TRBV18; CDR3aa: CASSPLGEVNYGYTF
j_gene: TRBJ2-7; v_gene: TRBV5-1; CDR3aa: CASSTIAGEVAYEQYF